Listed here is a single T cell receptor (beta chain). With a J-beta primer mix and a sample-barcoded 5' primer, a second PCR ran about 7 to 12 cycles. TCRdb reprocessed the 5' RACE reads with MiXCR, giving one entry per CDR3 protein. The table lists about 1.5 million distinct CDR3 sequences, roughly 45% of them singletons, with 7% to 9% in the top ten. CDR1 and CDR2 from the germline V gene are MNHEY and SVGAGI. The CDR3 extends over 14 amino acids. V trimming: 5 bases; J trimming: 6 bases; junction bases outside the gene matches: 6. The data belong to a study of blood T cells in healthy people across ages.

This TCR came from a woman between 18 and 30 years old in good health. Sequencing used blood. The rearrangement joins TRBV6-5 to TRBJ2-1; TRBD2 matches 8 bases. The CDR3 DNA reads as TGTGCCAGCAGTGGGGGACTAGGAGCCAATGAGCAGTTCTTC. Amino acid sequence: CASSGGLGANEQFF.